This T cell receptor beta chain is from a study of blood T cells in healthy people across ages (dated by TCRdb to the mid-2010s). About the investigation overall: Template switching captured roughly one uniquely barcoded TCR beta cDNA molecule per two T cells in model experiments. Age-related changes in TCR beta repertoire diversity were measured in the study by deep sequencing normalized with unique cDNA molecular identifiers. The donors were divided into four age groups: young (average roughly 15 years), middle-aged (approximately 42), aged (approximately 62) and long-lived (about 79). For two donors (one aged 18 to 30 and one aged 80 or older), the study analyzed two additional independent replicas of 1 million unique cDNA reads from the same blood draw. Donors of different ages were randomly distributed across sequencing lanes to avoid experimental bias. The research as a whole found: The long-lived group showed more naive CD4+ T cells, fewer expanded clones and increased TCR diversity than the aged group, suggesting age selection. Conclusive comparison of naive and antigen-experienced compartments was prevented by the profiling of bulk unsorted PBMCs. Estimates of total diversity based on one million sequenced T cells were regarded as lower bounds and as underestimates. Observed TCR beta diversity per million T cells fell roughly linearly with age, and a significant reduction was already apparent by age around 36. Observed TCR beta diversity correlated strongly with the percentage of naive T cells measured by flow cytometry. Because donor CMV infection status was unknown, age-related changes in expanded clonotypes were potentially confounded.

The method behind the library was 5' RACE. Sequencer: Illumina HiSeq 2500. The second PCR ran for about 6 to 11 cycles and used a J-beta primer mix along with a sample-barcoded 5' primer. A template-switch 5' adaptor carrying 12 random nucleotides introduced a unique molecular identifier onto each TCR beta cDNA molecule. Each sample yielded at least 2.5 million CDR3-containing paired-end reads. First-strand cDNA was synthesized from all RNA with the Mint cDNA synthesis kit, primed by a TRBC-specific oligonucleotide. All cDNA was treated with uracil-DNA glycosylase and then went through a first 18-cycle PCR with the universal primers M1SS and BC2_uni_R. From the authors' description of their analysis: For normalization, 1 million high-quality reads were randomly selected from each sample, with every read carrying a distinct molecular identifier. Reads with shared molecular identifiers were discarded instead of being binned into consensus sequences. MiTCR, set to a Q25 quality threshold and the strictest error-elimination algorithm, was used for CDR3 identification, clonotype clustering and error correction. A nonparametric unseen species model using Euler transformation provided a lower-bound estimate of total TCR beta diversity. The raw public data were reprocessed by TCRdb itself: fastp quality trimming at Q25, MiXCR clonotype calling, in-frame beta chains only. Rows merge per CDR3 protein into single entries with the most common DNA and genes. Clone size and V and J calls follow TCRdb, not the original study. The sample data list approximately 1.5 million distinct CDR3 sequences, and about 35% of these were observed just once. The top ten clonotypes cover approximately 10% of the sample.

Systemically healthy Caucasian individuals from Russia, around 38 in total and aged roughly 6 to 95 years, were included as donors. Ten milliliters of peripheral blood were collected from each donor into EDTA-treated Vacutainer tubes. PBMCs were isolated by Ficoll-Paque density-gradient centrifugation, with at least 6 million obtained per sample. Total RNA, at least 6 micrograms per sample, was extracted from PBMCs with Trizol reagent. Naive CD45RAhigh/CD27high T cell percentages were measured by flow cytometry on a PBMC aliquot from every donor. Germline trimming: 7 bases from V, 11 bases from J; junction bases outside gene matches: 14. CDR1 and CDR2 are read off the germline V gene as SGHVS and FQNEAQ. Spanning cysteine to phenylalanine, the CDR3 consists of 14 amino acids. The retained sequence is limited to the CDR3, 42 bases, with the frame set at the first base. This clonotype has just a few counts. It has no known antigen specificity. No qualities accompany the bases; no much larger clone lies one base away.

The sequenced sample consisted of blood. This receptor was taken from a woman in her twenties or thirties in good health. The chain is assembled from TRBV7-8 and TRBJ1-5; 7 bases in the junction line up with TRBD1. The DNA reads as follows: TGTGCCAGCACCCGGGACAGCCAGATCGGGGCCCAGCATTTT. Translated, this is CASTRDSQIGAQHF.